Reported below is one T cell receptor (beta chain). Its matching antigen is unknown. Libraries of TCR beta were made from around 1.8 micrograms of genomic DNA that came from cryopreserved PBMCs. The data originate from a study of cytotoxic CD8 clonotypes in ibrutinib-treated CLL. Overall study findings and caveats: Exceeding age-matched healthy donors, baseline clonality also tracked the counts of circulating CD8+ T cells.

This CDR3 is 14 amino acids long. Trimming left V 5 bases short and J 0 bases short, with 11 bases between. Germline CDR1 is SGHAT and CDR2 is FQNNGV. The repertoire was sequenced with immunoSEQ multiplex PCR; TCRdb's copy has only in-frame clones and lacks some. Of 150,000 or so clones in the sample, 70% to 90% are singletons; the top ten hold about 7.4%. The sequencing here drew on PBMCs, taken after 36 months of ibrutinib treatment. The chain couples TRBV11-2 to TRBJ2-7; tentatively, D is TRBD1 (5 bases). This TCR was sampled from a human donor with chronic lymphocytic leukemia. The CDR3 spells CASSPSTGSYEQYF. The CDR3 DNA reads as TGTGCCAGCAGCCCCTCCACAGGCTCCTACGAGCAGTACTTC.